Each of the 5 T cell receptor beta chains below was sequenced from the same sample in a study of OX40 agonist ivuxolimab in advanced cancers. TCRdb keeps only in-frame clones here, not all; method: immunoSEQ multiplex PCR. The table lists roughly 77,000 clones, 80% to 95% of them singletons, with more than 9.5% in the top ten. The sequencing used CD4+ or CD8+ T cells sorted from blood, collected in a trial of the OX40 agonist ivuxolimab. These receptors originate from an adult with an advanced solid tumor such as melanoma, head and neck, liver or kidney cancer.

This clone was found once. The chain joins TRBV11-2 to TRBJ2-5; D might be TRBD2 (6 bases). The ends were cut back, 5 bases at V and 7 bases at J, with 20 bases in the middle. This CDR3 contains 15 residues. Germline CDR1 is SGHAT and CDR2 is FQNNGV. The CDR3 nucleotides are TGTGCCAGCAGCGTTCTAGCGCTCGCTGTGGGGACCCAGTACTTC. It is translated as CASSVLALAVGTQYF.

The genes are TRBV11-2 and TRBJ2-7; no firm D call. V lost 6 bases, J lost 3 bases, and 15 bases lay in between. CDR3 length: 14 residues. Germline loops: CDR1 SGHAT, CDR2 FQNNGV. CDR3 in DNA: TGTGCCAGCAGTCCCGTGGATAACCTCTACGAGCAGTACTTC. Its translation: CASSPVDNLYEQYF.

The chain joins TRBV10-3 to TRBJ1-1; D possibly corresponds to TRBD1 (5 bases). There are 14 residues in the CDR3. Deletions cut 2 bases from V and 1 base from J, with 8 bases between. The germline gives CDR1 ENHRY, CDR2 SYGVKD. The CDR3 reads CAISEKGQNTEAFF. The DNA of the CDR3 is TGTGCCATCAGTGAGAAGGGGCAGAACACTGAAGCTTTCTTT.

This clone is a singleton in its sample. The chain recombines TRBV7-9 with TRBJ1-1; D is uncertain. The germline V gene has CDR1 SEHNR and CDR2 FQNEAQ (reference sequence). The CDR3 extends over 10 amino acids. Between the trimmed V and J ends, which lost 3 bases and 4 bases, there was a span of 0 bases. Here the CDR3 reads CASSFTEAFF. The DNA of the CDR3 is TGTGCCAGCAGCTTCACTGAAGCTTTCTTT.

This chain connects TRBV9 to TRBJ2-7; no reliable D call. Germline CDR1 and CDR2: SGDLS and YYNGEE. Trimming pared 4 bases from V and 5 bases from J, leaving 13 bases between. The CDR3 length is 13 residues. The CDR3 nucleotides read TGTGCCAGCAGCCCTTCTTTGGGCGACGAGCAGTACTTC. Translating gives CASSPSLGDEQYF.